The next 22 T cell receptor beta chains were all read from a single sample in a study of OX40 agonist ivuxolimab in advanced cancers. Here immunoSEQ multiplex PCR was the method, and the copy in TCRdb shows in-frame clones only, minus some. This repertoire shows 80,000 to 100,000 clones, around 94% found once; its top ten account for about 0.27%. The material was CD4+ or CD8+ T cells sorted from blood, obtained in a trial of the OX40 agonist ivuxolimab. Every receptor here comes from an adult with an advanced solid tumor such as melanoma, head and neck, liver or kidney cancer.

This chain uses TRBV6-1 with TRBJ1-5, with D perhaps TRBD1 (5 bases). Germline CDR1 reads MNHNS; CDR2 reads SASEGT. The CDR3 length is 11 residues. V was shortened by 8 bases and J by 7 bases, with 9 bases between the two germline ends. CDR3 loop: CASGGGQPQHF. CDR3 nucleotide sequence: TGTGCCAGCGGGGGGGGGCAGCCCCAGCATTTT.

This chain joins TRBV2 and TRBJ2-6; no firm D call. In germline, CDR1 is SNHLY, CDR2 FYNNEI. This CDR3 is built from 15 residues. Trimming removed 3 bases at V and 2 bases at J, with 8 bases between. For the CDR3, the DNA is TGTGCCAGCAGTGACCGGGCGCCTGGGGCCAACGTCCTGACTTTC. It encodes CASSDRAPGANVLTF.

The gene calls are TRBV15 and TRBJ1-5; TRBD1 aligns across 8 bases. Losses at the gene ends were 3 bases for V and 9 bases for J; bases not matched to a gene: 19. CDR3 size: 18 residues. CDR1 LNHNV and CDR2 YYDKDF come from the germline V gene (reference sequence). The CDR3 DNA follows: TGTGCCACCAGCAGGGACAGGGTTCAACTCCATAGCAGGCGGCCCCAGCATTTT. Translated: CATSRDRVQLHSRRPQHF.

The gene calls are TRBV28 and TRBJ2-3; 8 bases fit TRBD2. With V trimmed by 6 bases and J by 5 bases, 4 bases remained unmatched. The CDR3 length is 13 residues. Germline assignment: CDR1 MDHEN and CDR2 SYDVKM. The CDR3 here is CASSLAGGDTQYF. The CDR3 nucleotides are TGTGCCAGCAGCCTAGCGGGCGGAGATACGCAGTATTTT.

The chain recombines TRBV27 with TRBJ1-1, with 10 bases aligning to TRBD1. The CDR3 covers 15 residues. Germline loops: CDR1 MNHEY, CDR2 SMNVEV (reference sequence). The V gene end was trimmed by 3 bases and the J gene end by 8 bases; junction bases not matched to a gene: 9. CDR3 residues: CASSFNFRDRGEAFF. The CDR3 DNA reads TGTGCCAGCAGTTTTAATTTCCGGGACAGGGGCGAAGCTTTCTTT.

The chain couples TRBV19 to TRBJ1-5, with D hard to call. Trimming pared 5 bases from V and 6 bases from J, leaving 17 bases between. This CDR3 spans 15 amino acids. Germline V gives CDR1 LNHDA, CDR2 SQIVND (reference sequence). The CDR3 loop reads CASSEGPWAFQPQHF. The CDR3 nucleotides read TGTGCCAGTAGTGAAGGACCTTGGGCCTTTCAGCCCCAGCATTTT.

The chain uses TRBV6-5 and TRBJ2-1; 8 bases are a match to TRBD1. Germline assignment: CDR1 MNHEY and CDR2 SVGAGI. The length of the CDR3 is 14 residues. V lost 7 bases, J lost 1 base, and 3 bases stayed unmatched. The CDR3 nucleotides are TGTGCCAGCACTAGACAGGGGTCCTACAATGAGCAGTTCTTC. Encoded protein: CASTRQGSYNEQFF.

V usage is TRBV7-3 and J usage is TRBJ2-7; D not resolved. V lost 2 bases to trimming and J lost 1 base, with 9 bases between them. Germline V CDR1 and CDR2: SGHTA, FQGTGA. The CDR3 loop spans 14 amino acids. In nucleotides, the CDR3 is TGTGCCAGCAGCTTAGGCGGCCGGTCCTACGAGCAGTACTTC. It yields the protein CASSLGGRSYEQYF.

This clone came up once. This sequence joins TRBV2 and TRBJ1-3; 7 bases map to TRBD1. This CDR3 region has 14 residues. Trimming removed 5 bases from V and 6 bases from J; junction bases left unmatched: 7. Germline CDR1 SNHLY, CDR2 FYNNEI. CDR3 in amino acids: CASSMTGYENTIYF. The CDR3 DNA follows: TGTGCCAGCAGTATGACAGGGTACGAAAACACCATATATTTT.

This chain's CDR3 is CASLDRVYTEAFF. CDR3 nucleotides: TGTGCCAGCTTGGACAGGGTTTACACTGAAGCTTTCTTT. The chain combines TRBV19 with TRBJ1-1; TRBD1 agrees at 8 bases. Trimming removed 9 bases from V and 3 bases from J; junction bases left unmatched: 6. CDR3 length: 13 residues. Looked up from germline, CDR1 is LNHDA and CDR2 is SQIVND (reference sequence).

CDR3 nucleotides: TGTGCCAGCAGCAAGCAGGATCAGCCCCAGCATTTT. Protein sequence: CASSKQDQPQHF. J is TRBJ1-5 and V is TRBV5-6; D is unresolved. Trimming removed 4 bases at V and 5 bases at J, with 7 bases between. In germline, CDR1 is SGHDT, CDR2 YYEEEE. The CDR3 is 12 amino acids.

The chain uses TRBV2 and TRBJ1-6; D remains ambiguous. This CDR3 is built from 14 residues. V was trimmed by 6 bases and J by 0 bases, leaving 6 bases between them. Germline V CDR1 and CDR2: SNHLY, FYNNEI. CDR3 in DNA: TGTGCCAGCAGAGAGAGCTCCTATAATTCACCCCTCCACTTT. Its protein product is CASRESSYNSPLHF.

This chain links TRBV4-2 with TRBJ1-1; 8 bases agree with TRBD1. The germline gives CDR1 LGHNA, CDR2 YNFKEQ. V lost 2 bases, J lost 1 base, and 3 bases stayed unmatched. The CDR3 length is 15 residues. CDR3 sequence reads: CASSQSRGPNTEAFF. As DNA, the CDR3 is TGTGCCAGCAGCCAAAGCAGGGGGCCGAACACTGAAGCTTTCTTT.

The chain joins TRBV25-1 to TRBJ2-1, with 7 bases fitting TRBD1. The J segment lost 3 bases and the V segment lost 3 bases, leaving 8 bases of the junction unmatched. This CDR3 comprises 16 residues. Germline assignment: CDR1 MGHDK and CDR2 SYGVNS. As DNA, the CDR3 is TGTGCCAGCAGTGAGGTCGGACAGGCTGACTACAATGAGCAGTTCTTC. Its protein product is CASSEVGQADYNEQFF. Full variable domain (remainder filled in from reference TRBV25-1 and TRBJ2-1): EADIYQTPRYLVIGTGKKITLECSQTMGHDKMYWYQQDPGMELHLIHYSYGVNSTEKGDLSSESTVSRIRTEHFPLTLESARPSHTSQYLCASSEVGQADYNEQFFGPGTRLTVL.

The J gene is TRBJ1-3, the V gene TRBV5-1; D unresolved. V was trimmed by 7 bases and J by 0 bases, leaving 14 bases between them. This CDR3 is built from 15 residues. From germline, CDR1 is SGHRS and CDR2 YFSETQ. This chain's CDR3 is CASSSSGGSGNTIYF. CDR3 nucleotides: TGCGCCAGCTCCTCGAGTGGAGGCTCTGGAAACACCATATATTTT.

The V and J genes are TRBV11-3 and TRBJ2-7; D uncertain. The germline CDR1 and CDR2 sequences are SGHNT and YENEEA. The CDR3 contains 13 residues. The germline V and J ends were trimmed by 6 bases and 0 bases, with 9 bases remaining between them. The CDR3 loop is CASSPPSSYEQYF. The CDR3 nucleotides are TGTGCCAGCAGTCCACCGAGCTCCTACGAGCAGTACTTC.

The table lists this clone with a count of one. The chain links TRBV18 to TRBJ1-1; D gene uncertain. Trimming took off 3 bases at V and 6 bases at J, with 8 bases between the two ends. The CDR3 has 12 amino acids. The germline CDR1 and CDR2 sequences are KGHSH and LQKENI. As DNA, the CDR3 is TGTGCCAGCTCACCGCGGGTCGCTGAAGCTTTCTTT. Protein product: CASSPRVAEAFF.

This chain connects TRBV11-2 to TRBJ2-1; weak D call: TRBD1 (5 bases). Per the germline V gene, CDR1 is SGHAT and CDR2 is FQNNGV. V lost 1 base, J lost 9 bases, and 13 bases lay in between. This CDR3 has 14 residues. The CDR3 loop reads CASSLAGRAGEQFF. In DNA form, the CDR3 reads TGTGCCAGCAGCTTAGCTGGCAGGGCCGGTGAGCAGTTCTTC.

The CDR3 nucleotides read TGTGCCAGCAGTCGAATTACCGGGACAGGGGGCTTCCATTACTATGGCTACACCTTC. It codes for CASSRITGTGGFHYYGYTF. V is TRBV28 and J is TRBJ1-2; 12 bases align to TRBD1. V lost 5 bases and J lost 3; bases outside the gene matches: 16. There are 19 residues in the CDR3. Germline V gene lookup returns CDR1 MDHEN and CDR2 SYDVKM.

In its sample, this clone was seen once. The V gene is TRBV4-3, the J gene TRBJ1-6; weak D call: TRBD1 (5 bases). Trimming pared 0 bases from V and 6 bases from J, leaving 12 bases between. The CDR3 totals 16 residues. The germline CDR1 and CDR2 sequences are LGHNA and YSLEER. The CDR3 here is CASSQDARQPNSPLHF. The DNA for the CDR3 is TGCGCCAGCAGCCAAGATGCCAGACAGCCTAATTCACCCCTCCACTTT.

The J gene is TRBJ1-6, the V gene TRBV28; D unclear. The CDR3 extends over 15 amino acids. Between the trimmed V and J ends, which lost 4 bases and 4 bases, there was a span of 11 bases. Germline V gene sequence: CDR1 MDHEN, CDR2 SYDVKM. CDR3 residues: CASSSSLQYNSPLHF. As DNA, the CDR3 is TGTGCCAGCAGTTCCTCGTTGCAATATAATTCACCCCTCCACTTT.

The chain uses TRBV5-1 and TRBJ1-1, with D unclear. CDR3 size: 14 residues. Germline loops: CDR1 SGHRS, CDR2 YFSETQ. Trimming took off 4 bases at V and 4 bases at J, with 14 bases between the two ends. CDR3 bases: TGCGCCAGCAGCACTATGGACGGATCCACTGAAGCTTTCTTT. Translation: CASSTMDGSTEAFF.